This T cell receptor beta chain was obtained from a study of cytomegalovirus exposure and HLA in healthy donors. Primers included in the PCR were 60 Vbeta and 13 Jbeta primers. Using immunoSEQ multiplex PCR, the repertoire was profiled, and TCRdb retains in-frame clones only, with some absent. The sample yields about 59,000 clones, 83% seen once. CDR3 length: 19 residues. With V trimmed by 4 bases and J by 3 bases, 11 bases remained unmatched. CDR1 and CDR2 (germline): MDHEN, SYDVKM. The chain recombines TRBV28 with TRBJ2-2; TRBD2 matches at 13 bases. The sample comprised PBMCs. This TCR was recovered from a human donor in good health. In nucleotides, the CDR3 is TGTGCCAGCAGTTGGGAGACTAGCGGGAGGAAGGTGGACACCGGGGAGCTGTTTTTT. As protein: CASSWETSGRKVDTGELFF.